Below are 8 T cell receptor beta chains sequenced from a single sample in a study of blood T cell repertoires in COVID-19. Data came from immunoSEQ multiplex PCR; TCRdb stores just in-frame clones and leaves some out. The profile covers 120,000 or so clones, with 70% to 80% appearing a single time and 20% to 30% taken by the ten largest. Sample: peripheral blood. These receptors all come from a human donor in a cohort sampled during active COVID-19.

The gene calls are TRBV5-4 and TRBJ1-5; 7 bases are a match to TRBD1. The CDR3 runs to 17 residues. Germline assignment: CDR1 SGHNT and CDR2 YYREEE (reference sequence). Trimming at V came to 6 bases and at J to 6 bases, leaving 18 bases not matched to a gene. CDR3 amino acids: CASTQEEPQGGCQPQHF. CDR3 in DNA: TGTGCCAGCACCCAGGAAGAGCCCCAGGGGGGATGTCAGCCCCAGCATTTT.

This chain joins TRBV4-3 and TRBJ1-2; tentative D call: TRBD1 (6 bases). The V end was cut by 2 bases, the J end by 2 bases, with 12 bases between. The CDR3 covers 15 residues. Germline lookup yields CDR1 LGHNA and CDR2 YSLEER. CDR3 loop: CASSQLPGQNYGYTF. CDR3 DNA sequence: TGCGCCAGCAGCCAACTCCCCGGACAGAACTATGGCTACACCTTC.

This clone is a singleton in its sample. The chain's CDR3 is CASSVGTGTSGRDTYNEQFF. The CDR3 bases are TGTGCCAGCAGCGTGGGAACCGGGACTAGCGGGAGGGATACCTACAATGAGCAGTTCTTC. V is TRBV9 and J is TRBJ2-1, with 16 bases matching TRBD2. Per germline, CDR1 SGDLS and CDR2 YYNGEE. This CDR3 has 20 residues. J gave up 2 bases and V 2 bases, and 10 bases lay outside the gene matches.

V is TRBV5-1 and J is TRBJ2-1, with 16 bases aligning to TRBD2. The germline gives CDR1 SGHRS, CDR2 YFSETQ. After removal of 4 bases from V and 8 bases from J, the junction contained 6 bases not matched to a gene. The CDR3 spans 16 residues. The DNA of the CDR3 is TGCGCCAGCAGCCAAATGGGACTAGCGGGAGGGCATGAGCAGTTCTTC. Protein product: CASSQMGLAGGHEQFF.

This clone was picked up one time. The V call is TRBV19, the J call TRBJ1-2; possible D gene TRBD1, 5 bases. CDR1 is LNHDA and CDR2 is SQIVND in the germline V gene (reference sequence). Deletions cut 5 bases from V and 7 bases from J, with 8 bases between. The CDR3 contains 11 residues. The CDR3 here is CASSRGLGYTF. The CDR3 nucleotides read TGTGCCAGTAGTCGGGGACTTGGCTACACCTTC.

This rearrangement joins TRBV7-8 to TRBJ2-2; D gene unclear. Germline loops: CDR1 SGHVS, CDR2 FQNEAQ. Trimming took off 3 bases at V and 0 bases at J, with 8 bases between the two ends. The CDR3 sequence is 15 residues long. The CDR3 DNA is TGTGCCAGCAGCTTTGCGACAACGAACACCGGGGAGCTGTTTTTT. Protein: CASSFATTNTGELFF.

The chain couples TRBV7-2 to TRBJ2-3, with 8 bases identical to TRBD1. V dropped 1 base and J dropped 2; count of bases not matched to a gene: 8. The germline CDR1 and CDR2 sequences are SGHTA and FQGNSA. CDR3 size: 17 residues. This chain's CDR3 is CASSLGPGGRYTDTQYF. The CDR3 DNA reads TGTGCCAGCAGCTTAGGACCAGGGGGCCGTTACACAGATACGCAGTATTTT.

This clone was observed a few times. The J gene is TRBJ1-3, the V gene TRBV24-1, with 8 nucleotides matching TRBD1. Germline assignment: CDR1 KGHDR and CDR2 SFDVKD. The CDR3 is made up of 15 amino acids. J gave up 2 bases and V 2 bases, and 1 base lay outside the gene matches. CDR3 nucleotides: TGTGCCACCAGTGATTCGGGACAGGCTGGAAACACCATATATTTT. Amino acids: CATSDSGQAGNTIYF.